This entry features one T cell receptor (beta chain) sequence. Its antigen is not known. This specimen comes from a study of cytomegalovirus exposure and HLA in healthy donors. Notes on the study in general: According to an earlier analysis, most TCR beta V segments yielded productive rearrangements about 90% or about 30% of the time.

The PCR used 60 Vbeta and 13 Jbeta primers. Measured with immunoSEQ multiplex PCR; TCRdb has only the in-frame clones, and not every one. The sample shows under 150,000 clones, less than 80% of them seen only once. V lost 1 base and J lost 2; bases outside the gene matches: 8. The CDR3 has 16 residues. Germline V CDR1 and CDR2: SEHNR, FQNEAQ (reference sequence). The receptor was isolated from a woman aged 35 to 49 in good health and CMV-seropositive. The chain combines TRBV7-9 with TRBJ2-7, with TRBD2 matching over 7 bases. What was sequenced was PBMCs. CDR3 loop: CASSLGEGWSAYEQYF. For the CDR3, the DNA is TGTGCCAGCAGCTTAGGGGAGGGGTGGAGCGCCTACGAGCAGTACTTC.